This is a list of T cell receptor beta chains from one sample in a study of cytomegalovirus exposure and HLA in healthy donors. The method was immunoSEQ multiplex PCR; TCRdb's version includes in-frame clones alone and lacks a portion of them. The sample records tens of thousands of clones, 75% to 90% being singletons. Sequenced sample: PBMCs. Receptors originate from a woman in her thirties or forties in good health and CMV-seronegative. Each CDR3 is given with its conserved first and last residue. D genes are given only for firm matches. Clone sizes are given selectively: once, few, many, or a class where the clone is expanded.

length: 14
D: -
size: -
J: TRBJ2-5
V: TRBV19
CDR3: CASSMDFYQETQYF
DNA: TGTGCCAGTAGTATGGACTTTTACCAAGAGACCCAGTACTTC

length: 15
D: TRBD2
size: -
J: TRBJ2-1
V: TRBV10-3
CDR3: CAISGGGSSYNEQFF
DNA: TGTGCCATCAGCGGGGGAGGGAGCTCCTACAATGAGCAGTTCTTC

length: 14
D: -
size: -
J: TRBJ2-3
V: TRBV7-8
CDR3: CASSPEGPTDTQYF
DNA: TGTGCCAGCAGCCCGGAGGGCCCAACAGATACGCAGTATTTT

length: 15
D: -
size: -
J: TRBJ2-1
V: TRBV27
CDR3: CASTRGTGAYNEQFF
DNA: TGTGCCAGCACCCGAGGGACTGGAGCATACAATGAGCAGTTCTTC

length: 15
D: TRBD1
size: -
J: TRBJ1-2
V: TRBV28
CDR3: CASSLGQGGGYGYTF
DNA: TGTGCCAGCAGCCTGGGACAGGGAGGGGGCTATGGCTACACCTTC

length: 11
D: -
size: -
J: TRBJ1-1
V: TRBV20-1
CDR3: CSAKGGTEAFF
DNA: TGCAGTGCTAAGGGGGGGACTGAAGCTTTCTTT

length: 15
D: TRBD2
size: few
J: TRBJ2-3
V: TRBV4-2
CDR3: CASSLREYGPDTQYF
DNA: TGTGCCAGCAGTCTGCGGGAGTATGGCCCAGATACGCAGTATTTT

length: 15
D: TRBD1
size: -
J: TRBJ2-2
V: TRBV28
CDR3: CASRQDRVDTGELFF
DNA: TGTGCCAGCAGACAGGACAGGGTGGACACCGGGGAGCTGTTTTTT

length: 15
D: -
size: once
J: TRBJ1-1
V: TRBV14
CDR3: CASNMAGNLNTEAFF
DNA: TGTGCCAGCAACATGGCCGGGAATCTGAACACTGAAGCTTTCTTT

length: 15
D: TRBD1
size: -
J: TRBJ2-1
V: TRBV6-5
CDR3: CASSYGTGVYNEQFF
DNA: TGTGCCAGCAGTTACGGGACAGGCGTCTACAATGAGCAGTTCTTC

length: 14
D: TRBD2
size: -
J: TRBJ2-1
V: TRBV27
CDR3: CASCGLAGNNEQFF
DNA: TGTGCCAGCTGCGGGCTAGCGGGAAACAATGAGCAGTTCTTC

length: 14
D: -
size: -
J: TRBJ2-1
V: TRBV19
CDR3: CASSISQGNDEQFF
DNA: TGTGCCAGTAGTATTAGTCAGGGGAACGATGAGCAGTTCTTC

length: 13
D: -
size: -
J: TRBJ1-1
V: TRBV29-1
CDR3: CSVEIQGGTEAFF
DNA: TGCAGCGTTGAAATACAGGGTGGCACTGAAGCTTTCTTT

length: 17
D: -
size: few
J: TRBJ1-4
V: TRBV14
CDR3: CASSQGVLQGGNEKLFF
DNA: TGTGCCAGCAGCCAAGGAGTTCTACAGGGAGGGAATGAAAAACTGTTTTTT

length: 14
D: -
size: -
J: TRBJ1-5
V: TRBV28
CDR3: CASSLLGAGEPQHF
DNA: TGTGCCAGCAGTTTATTGGGGGCCGGGGAGCCCCAGCATTTT

length: 16
D: TRBD2
size: -
J: TRBJ2-7
V: TRBV5-4
CDR3: CASSLTPGTSGLEQYF
DNA: TGTGCCAGCAGCTTGACACCCGGGACTAGCGGGCTGGAGCAGTACTTC

length: 15
D: -
size: -
J: TRBJ1-3
V: TRBV28
CDR3: CASSSSAGDGNTIYF
DNA: TGTGCCAGCAGTTCCAGTGCAGGGGATGGAAACACCATATATTTT

length: 11
D: -
size: -
J: TRBJ1-1
V: TRBV2
CDR3: CASRMATEAFF
DNA: TGTGCCAGCAGAATGGCCACTGAAGCTTTCTTT

length: 16
D: TRBD2
size: -
J: TRBJ2-1
V: TRBV27
CDR3: CASSPSWLAGANEQFF
DNA: TGTGCCAGCAGTCCCTCTTGGCTAGCGGGAGCCAATGAGCAGTTCTTC

length: 13
D: -
size: -
J: TRBJ2-3
V: TRBV5-1
CDR3: CASSLSSTDTQYF
DNA: TGCGCCAGCAGCCTGTCTAGCACAGATACGCAGTATTTT

length: 16
D: TRBD2
size: -
J: TRBJ2-1
V: TRBV6-1
CDR3: CASSEALAGVDNEQFF
DNA: TGTGCCAGCAGTGAAGCCCTAGCGGGAGTCGACAATGAGCAGTTCTTC

length: 11
D: -
size: -
J: TRBJ2-7
V: TRBV28
CDR3: CASNIGREQYF
DNA: TGTGCCAGCAACATTGGTCGAGAGCAGTACTTC

length: 15
D: TRBD1
size: -
J: TRBJ1-1
V: TRBV19
CDR3: CASRGDRTLNTEAFF
DNA: TGTGCCAGTAGGGGGGACAGGACTTTGAACACTGAAGCTTTCTTT

length: 19
D: TRBD2
size: -
J: TRBJ2-7
V: TRBV4-1
CDR3: CASSQDLGSGSPSADEQYF
DNA: TGCGCCAGCAGCCAAGATTTAGGTAGCGGGAGCCCTTCTGCGGACGAGCAGTACTTC

length: 17
D: TRBD1
size: -
J: TRBJ2-6
V: TRBV2
CDR3: CASSVGTGVSGANVLTF
DNA: TGTGCCAGCAGTGTCGGAACAGGGGTCTCTGGGGCCAACGTCCTGACTTTC

length: 14
D: -
size: -
J: TRBJ2-7
V: TRBV5-1
CDR3: CASSLGGTNYEQYF
DNA: TGCGCCAGCAGCTTGGGAGGGACAAACTACGAGCAGTACTTC

length: 16
D: TRBD2
size: -
J: TRBJ2-5
V: TRBV7-9
CDR3: CASSLGLAGNQETQYF
DNA: TGTGCCAGCAGCCTAGGACTAGCGGGGAACCAAGAGACCCAGTACTTC

length: 17
D: TRBD1
size: -
J: TRBJ1-4
V: TRBV2
CDR3: CATRSLTGGYRDEKLFF
DNA: TGTGCCACCCGATCGCTGACAGGGGGCTATCGGGATGAAAAACTGTTTTTT

length: 14
D: -
size: -
J: TRBJ1-5
V: TRBV19
CDR3: CASSIGTPYQPQHF
DNA: TGTGCCAGTAGTATCGGGACTCCTTATCAGCCCCAGCATTTT

length: 13
D: -
size: -
J: TRBJ2-7
V: TRBV25-1
CDR3: CASREDATYEQYF
DNA: TGTGCCAGCAGGGAGGACGCAACCTACGAGCAGTACTTC

length: 15
D: TRBD1
size: -
J: TRBJ1-1
V: TRBV18
CDR3: CASSPGQGEIYEAFF
DNA: TGTGCCAGCTCACCGGGACAGGGGGAGATATATGAAGCTTTCTTT

length: 12
D: TRBD1
size: -
J: TRBJ2-7
V: TRBV10-3
CDR3: CAVRDSYYEQYF
DNA: TGTGCCGTTCGGGACAGCTACTACGAGCAGTACTTC

length: 14
D: -
size: -
J: TRBJ1-4
V: TRBV28
CDR3: CASTPGGGNEKLFF
DNA: TGTGCCAGCACCCCGGGGGGGGGAAATGAAAAACTGTTTTTT

length: 13
D: -
size: -
J: TRBJ1-1
V: TRBV7-3
CDR3: CASSSMEGAEAFF
DNA: TGTGCCAGCAGTTCAATGGAGGGCGCTGAAGCTTTCTTT

length: 14
D: -
size: -
J: TRBJ2-2
V: TRBV5-4
CDR3: CASSPDTNTGELFF
DNA: TGTGCCAGCAGCCCGGACACTAACACCGGGGAGCTGTTTTTT

length: 16
D: -
size: -
J: TRBJ2-7
V: TRBV28
CDR3: CASRTWVGAQDHEQYF
DNA: TGTGCCAGCAGGACGTGGGTGGGGGCGCAGGACCACGAGCAGTACTTC

length: 15
D: -
size: -
J: TRBJ2-2
V: TRBV6-5
CDR3: CASSYLRTYTGELFF
DNA: TGTGCCAGCAGTTATTTAAGGACTTACACCGGGGAGCTGTTTTTT